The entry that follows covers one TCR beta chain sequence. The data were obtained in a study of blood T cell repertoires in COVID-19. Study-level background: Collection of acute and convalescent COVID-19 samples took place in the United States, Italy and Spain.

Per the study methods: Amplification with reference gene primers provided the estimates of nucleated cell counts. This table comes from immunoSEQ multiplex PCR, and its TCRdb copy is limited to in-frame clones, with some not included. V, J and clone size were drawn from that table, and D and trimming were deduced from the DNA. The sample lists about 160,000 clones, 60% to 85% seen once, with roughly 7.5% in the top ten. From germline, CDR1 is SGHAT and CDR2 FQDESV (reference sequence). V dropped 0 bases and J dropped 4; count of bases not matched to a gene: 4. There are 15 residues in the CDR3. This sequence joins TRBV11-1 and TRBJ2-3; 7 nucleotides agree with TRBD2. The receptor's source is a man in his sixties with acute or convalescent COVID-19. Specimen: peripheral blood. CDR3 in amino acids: CASSLAGGIADTQYF. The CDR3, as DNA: TGTGCCAGCAGCTTAGCGGGGGGGATTGCAGATACGCAGTATTTT.